This T cell receptor beta chain is from a study of vaccination effects on CD4 cells after COVID-19. The wider study: Every participant took two doses of the BNT162b2 or mRNA-1273 vaccine.

Expansion with viral peptide pools was applied to antigen-specific CD4+ T cells by the ViraFEST assay prior to sequencing. Scientists isolated CD4+ T cells after a roughly ten-day culture period ended. Vaccine recipients had no previous SARS-CoV-2 infection; their nucleocapsid antibodies were negative. In culture with roughly 10 IU/ml IL-2 and 9 to 10 ug/ml peptides, PBMC were grown at a few million per well. With regard to this clone: Its target is not known.

Study-wide points: Clones induced by infection and by vaccine showed marked clonal contraction late after vaccination. The study found that only 1 of 255 vaccine-induced clones from healthy vaccinees cross-reacted with common cold coronaviruses.

The V gene lost 2 bases and the J gene lost 4 bases, with 8 bases spanning the gap. This CDR3 has 14 amino acids. Germline assignment: CDR1 SGHTA and CDR2 FQGNSA. Profiled with immunoSEQ multiplex PCR; TCRdb holds only in-frame clones, not every one. The sample contains about 48,000 clones, 75% to 85% of which appear only once. The V and J genes are TRBV7-2 and TRBJ1-4; weak D call: TRBD1 (5 bases). The TCR sequence derives from a human donor who received a COVID-19 vaccine. The sequencing here drew on CD4+ T cells from PBMCs cultured with HCoV-OC43 spike peptides, taken before COVID-19 vaccination. The subset was: HCoV-OC43 spike overlapping peptide pool stimulation. The CDR3 coding sequence is TGTGCCAGCAGCTTAACAGGAAGTAATGAAAAACTGTTTTTT. This sequence encodes CASSLTGSNEKLFF. The whole variable domain, remainder taken from reference TRBV7-2 and TRBJ1-4, is GAGVSQSPSNKVTEKGKDVELRCDPISGHTALYWYRQSLGQGLEFLIYFQGNSAPDKSGLPSDRFSAERTGGSVSTLTIQRTQQEDSAVYLCASSLTGSNEKLFFGSGTQLSVL.